This T cell receptor beta chain was identified in a study of regulatory T cells in long-lasting Graves disease. Regarding the study as a whole: When disease was persistent, TRBV28, TRBJ1-2 and TRBJ2-5 were the favored segments.

Described time point: persistent/refractory GD, antithyroid drugs over 5 years with positive TRAb. The authors made the TCR library using RNA they extracted from PBMCs. Through Arm-PCR of CDR3 regions and iRepertoire HTBI primers, TCR beta libraries were built. TCRdb reanalysed the multiplex PCR reads using MiXCR and keeps one entry per CDR3 protein. The sample lists roughly 400,000 distinct CDR3 sequences; less than 25% were seen once. Germline assignment: CDR1 SGDLS and CDR2 YYNGEE. Trimming cost V 4 bases and J 5 bases, with 10 bases left between them. This CDR3 has 14 amino acids. As regards this clonotype: Its antigen is unknown. Lacking the conserved final phenylalanine or tryptophan, this CDR3 likely reflects a read error.

The specimen comprised peripheral blood mononuclear cells (PBMCs), sampled when the disease was refractory, from a patient treated with antithyroid drugs. The source is a female donor with Graves disease. The chain joins TRBV9 to TRBJ1-6; D is ambiguous. As DNA, the CDR3 is TGTGCCAGCAGCACAACCCCTGATAATTCACCCCTCCACCTT. Translating gives CASSTTPDNSPLHL.